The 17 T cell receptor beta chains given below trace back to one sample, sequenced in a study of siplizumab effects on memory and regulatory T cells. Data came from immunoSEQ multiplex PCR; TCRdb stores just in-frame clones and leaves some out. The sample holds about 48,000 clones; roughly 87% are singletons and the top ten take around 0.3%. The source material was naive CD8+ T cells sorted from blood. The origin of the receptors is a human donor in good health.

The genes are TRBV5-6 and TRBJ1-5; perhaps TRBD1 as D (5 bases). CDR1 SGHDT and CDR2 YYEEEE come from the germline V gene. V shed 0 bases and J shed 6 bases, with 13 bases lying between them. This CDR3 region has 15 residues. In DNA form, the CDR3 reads TGTGCCAGCAGCTTGGGGTTGGGGGTGTCTCAGCCCCAGCATTTT. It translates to CASSLGLGVSQPQHF.

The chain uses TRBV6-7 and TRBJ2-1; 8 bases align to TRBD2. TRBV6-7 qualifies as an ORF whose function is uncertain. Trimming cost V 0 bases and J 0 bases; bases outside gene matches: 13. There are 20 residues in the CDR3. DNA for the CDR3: TGTGCCAGCAGTTACTCCGGGCTAGCGGGCCAGTTAGCCTCCTACAATGAGCAGTTCTTC. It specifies CASSYSGLAGQLASYNEQFF.

The CDR3 loop reads CASSMGAYYEQYF. CDR3 nucleotide sequence: TGTGCCAGTAGTATGGGGGCTTACTACGAGCAGTACTTC. V is TRBV19 and J is TRBJ2-7; maybe TRBD1 (6 bases). Germline lookup yields CDR1 LNHDA and CDR2 SQIVND (reference sequence). Between the trimmed V and J ends, which lost 3 bases and 3 bases, there was a span of 9 bases. The length of the CDR3 is 13 residues.

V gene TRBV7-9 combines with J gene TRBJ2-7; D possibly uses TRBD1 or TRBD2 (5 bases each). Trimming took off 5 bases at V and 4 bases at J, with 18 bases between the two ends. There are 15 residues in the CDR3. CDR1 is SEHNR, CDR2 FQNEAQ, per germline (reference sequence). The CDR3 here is CASSPGMGDRYEQYF. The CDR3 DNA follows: TGTGCCAGCAGCCCAGGGATGGGGGACCGGTACGAGCAGTACTTC.

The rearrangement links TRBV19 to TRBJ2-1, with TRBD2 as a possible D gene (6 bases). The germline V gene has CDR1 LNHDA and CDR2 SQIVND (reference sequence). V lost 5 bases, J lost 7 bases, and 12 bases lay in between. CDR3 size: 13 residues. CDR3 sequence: CASSWDSANEQFF. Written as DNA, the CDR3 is TGTGCCAGTAGTTGGGACTCAGCAAATGAGCAGTTCTTC. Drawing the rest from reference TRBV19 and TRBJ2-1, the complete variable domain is DGGITQSPKYLFRKEGQNVTLSCEQNLNHDAMYWYRQDPGQGLRLIYYSQIVNDFQKGDIAEGYSVSREKKESFPLTVTSAQKNPTAFYLCASSWDSANEQFFGPGTRLTVL.

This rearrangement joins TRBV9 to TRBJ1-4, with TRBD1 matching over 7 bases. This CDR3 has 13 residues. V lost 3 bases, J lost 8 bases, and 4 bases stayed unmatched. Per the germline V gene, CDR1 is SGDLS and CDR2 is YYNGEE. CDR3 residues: CASSDRDSEKLFF. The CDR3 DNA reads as TGTGCCAGCAGCGACCGGGACAGCGAAAAACTGTTTTTT.

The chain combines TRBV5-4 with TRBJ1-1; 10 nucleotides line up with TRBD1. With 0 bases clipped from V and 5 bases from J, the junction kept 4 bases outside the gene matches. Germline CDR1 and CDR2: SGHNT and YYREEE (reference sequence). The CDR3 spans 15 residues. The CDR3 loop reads CASSLEGTGETEAFF. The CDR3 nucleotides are TGTGCCAGCAGCTTGGAAGGGACAGGGGAGACTGAAGCTTTCTTT. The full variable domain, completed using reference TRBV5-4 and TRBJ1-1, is ETGVTQSPTHLIKTRGQQVTLRCSSQSGHNTVSWYQQALGQGPQFIFQYYREEENGRGNFPPRFSGLQFPNYSSELNVNALELDDSALYLCASSLEGTGETEAFFGQGTRLTVV.

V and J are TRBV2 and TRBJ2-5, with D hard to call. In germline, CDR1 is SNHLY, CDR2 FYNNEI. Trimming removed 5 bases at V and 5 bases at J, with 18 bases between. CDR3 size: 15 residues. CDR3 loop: CASSPFSANWETQYF. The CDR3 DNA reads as TGTGCCAGCAGTCCGTTTTCGGCCAACTGGGAGACCCAGTACTTC.

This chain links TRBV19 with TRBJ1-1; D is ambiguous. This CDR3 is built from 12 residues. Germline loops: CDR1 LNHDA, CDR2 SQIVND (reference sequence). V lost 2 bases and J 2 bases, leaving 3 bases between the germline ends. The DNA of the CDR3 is TGTGCCAGTAGTATACATAACACTGAAGCTTTCTTT. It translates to CASSIHNTEAFF.

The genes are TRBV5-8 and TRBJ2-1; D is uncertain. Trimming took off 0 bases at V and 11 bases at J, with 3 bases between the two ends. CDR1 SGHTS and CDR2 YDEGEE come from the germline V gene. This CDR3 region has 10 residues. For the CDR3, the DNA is TGTGCCAGCAGCTTGGATAAGCAGTTCTTC. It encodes CASSLDKQFF.

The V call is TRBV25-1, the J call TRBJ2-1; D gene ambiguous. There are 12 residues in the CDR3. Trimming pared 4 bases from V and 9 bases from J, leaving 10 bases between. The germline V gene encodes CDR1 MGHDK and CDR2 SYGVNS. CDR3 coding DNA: TGTGCCAGCAGTGTCCTTGGTGGTGAGCAGTTCTTC. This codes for CASSVLGGEQFF.

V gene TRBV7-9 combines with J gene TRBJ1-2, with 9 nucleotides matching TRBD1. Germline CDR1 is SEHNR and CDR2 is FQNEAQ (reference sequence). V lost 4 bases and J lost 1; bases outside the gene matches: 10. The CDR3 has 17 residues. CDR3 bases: TGTGCCAGCAGCTCGACAAAACAGGGGGCATTTAACTATGGCTACACCTTC. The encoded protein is CASSSTKQGAFNYGYTF. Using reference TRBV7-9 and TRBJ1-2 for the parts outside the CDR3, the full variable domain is DTGVSQNPRHKITKRGQNVTFRCDPISEHNRLYWYRQTLGQGPEFLTYFQNEAQLEKSRLLSDRFSAERPKGSFSTLEIQRTEQGDSAMYLCASSSTKQGAFNYGYTFGSGTRLTVV.

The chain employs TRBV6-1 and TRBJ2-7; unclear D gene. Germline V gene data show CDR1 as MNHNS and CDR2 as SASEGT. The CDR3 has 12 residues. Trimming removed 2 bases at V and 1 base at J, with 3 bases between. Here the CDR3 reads CASSEPSYEQYF. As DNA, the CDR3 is TGTGCCAGCAGTGAACCATCCTACGAGCAGTACTTC.

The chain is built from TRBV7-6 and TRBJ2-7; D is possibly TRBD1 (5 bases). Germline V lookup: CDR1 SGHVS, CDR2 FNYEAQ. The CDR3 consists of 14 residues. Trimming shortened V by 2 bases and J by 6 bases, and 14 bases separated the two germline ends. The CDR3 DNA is TGTGCCAGCAGCTTAAGGGGATCACCCATCGAGCAGTACTTC. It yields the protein CASSLRGSPIEQYF.

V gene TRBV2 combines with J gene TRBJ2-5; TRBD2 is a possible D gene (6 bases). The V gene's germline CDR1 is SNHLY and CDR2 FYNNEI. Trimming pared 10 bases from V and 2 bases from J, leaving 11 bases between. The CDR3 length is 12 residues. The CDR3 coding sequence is TGTGCCACTCTTCTAGCGCAAGAGACCCAGTACTTC. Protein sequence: CATLLAQETQYF.

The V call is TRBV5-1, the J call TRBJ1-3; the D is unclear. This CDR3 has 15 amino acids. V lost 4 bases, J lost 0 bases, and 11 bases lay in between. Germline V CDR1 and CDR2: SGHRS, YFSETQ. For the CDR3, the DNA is TGCGCCAGCAGCCTAAGTACAGCCTCTGGAAACACCATATATTTT. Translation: CASSLSTASGNTIYF.

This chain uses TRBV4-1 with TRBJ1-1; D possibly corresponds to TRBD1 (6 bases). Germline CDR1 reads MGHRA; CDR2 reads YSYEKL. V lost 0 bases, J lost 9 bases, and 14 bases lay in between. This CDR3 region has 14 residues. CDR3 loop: CASSQEWGQVKAFF. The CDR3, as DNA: TGCGCCAGCAGCCAAGAATGGGGACAAGTTAAAGCTTTCTTT.